Following are 14 T cell receptor beta chains from one sample sequenced in a study of blood T cell repertoires in COVID-19. Repertoires were generated with immunoSEQ multiplex PCR, while TCRdb's copy carries only in-frame clones and drops some. The sample carries some 300,000 clones, about nine tenths recorded once. The sequenced sample was peripheral blood. The source is a woman aged 45-65 years with COVID-19, enrolled during active disease.

The CDR3 coding sequence is TGCGCCAGCAGCTTTGGACTAGCGGGCGCTCCGGACAATGAGCAGTTCTTC. Translation: CASSFGLAGAPDNEQFF. The chain joins TRBV5-1 to TRBJ2-1; 11 positions agree with TRBD2. Per the germline V gene, CDR1 is SGHRS and CDR2 is YFSETQ. After removal of 2 bases from V and 5 bases from J, the junction contained 9 bases not matched to a gene. The CDR3 spans 17 residues.

The chain uses TRBV11-3 and TRBJ1-1; tentative D call: TRBD1 (6 bases). The CDR3 is made up of 13 amino acids. V was cut by 3 bases and J by 7 bases, with 12 bases left in between. In germline, CDR1 is SGHNT, CDR2 YENEEA. The CDR3 DNA reads TGTGCCAGCAGCTTGGGGGCCACTAATGAAGCTTTCTTT. This codes for CASSLGATNEAFF.

The chain employs TRBV7-9 and TRBJ1-2; D gene ambiguous. Looked up from germline, CDR1 is SEHNR and CDR2 is FQNEAQ (reference sequence). The CDR3 runs to 16 residues. The V and J ends lost 4 bases and 2 bases respectively, with 17 bases between them. CDR3 region: CASSSNTAQLNYGYTF. CDR3 sequence (DNA): TGTGCCAGCAGCTCAAATACAGCTCAATTAAACTATGGCTACACCTTC. Using reference TRBV7-9 and TRBJ1-2 for the parts outside the CDR3, the full variable domain is DTGVSQNPRHKITKRGQNVTFRCDPISEHNRLYWYRQTLGQGPEFLTYFQNEAQLEKSRLLSDRFSAERPKGSFSTLEIQRTEQGDSAMYLCASSSNTAQLNYGYTFGSGTRLTVV.

The rearrangement links TRBV19 to TRBJ2-1; tentative D call: TRBD2 (6 bases). The CDR3 consists of 15 residues. V was trimmed by 3 bases and J by 7 bases, leaving 16 bases between them. Germline V CDR1 and CDR2: LNHDA, SQIVND (reference sequence). As DNA, the CDR3 is TGTGCCAGTAGTATTATGGCGGGAAGGCGAAATGAGCAGTTCTTC. Translation: CASSIMAGRRNEQFF. The full variable domain, rest sourced from reference TRBV19 and TRBJ2-1, is DGGITQSPKYLFRKEGQNVTLSCEQNLNHDAMYWYRQDPGQGLRLIYYSQIVNDFQKGDIAEGYSVSREKKESFPLTVTSAQKNPTAFYLCASSIMAGRRNEQFFGPGTRLTVL.

V is TRBV5-1 and J is TRBJ2-1; TRBD2 matches at 10 bases. This CDR3 region has 17 residues. Germline values: CDR1 SGHRS, CDR2 YFSETQ. V shed 4 bases and J 4 bases; nucleotides not matched to a gene: 11. The CDR3, as DNA: TGCGCCAGCAGCCTCGGGACTAGCGACCAACTTTACAATGAGCAGTTCTTC. Amino acids: CASSLGTSDQLYNEQFF.

The chain has TRBV18 and TRBJ1-5; D remains ambiguous. Trimming left V 3 bases short and J 10 bases short, with 22 bases between. The CDR3 totals 16 residues. Germline lookup yields CDR1 KGHSH and CDR2 LQKENI. The CDR3 DNA reads TGTGCCAGCTCACCTCATCCTGGCGGCGGGCCGGATCCCCAGCATTTT. Its translation: CASSPHPGGGPDPQHF.

V gene TRBV2 combines with J gene TRBJ2-4; 12 bases are a match to TRBD2. Germline lookup yields CDR1 SNHLY and CDR2 FYNNEI. J gave up 0 bases and V 6 bases, and 12 bases lay outside the gene matches. CDR3 length: 19 residues. The CDR3 reads CASRPTLAGGTLAKNIQYF. CDR3 nucleotide sequence: TGTGCCAGCAGGCCAACTCTAGCGGGAGGGACTCTAGCCAAAAACATTCAGTACTTC.

The genes are TRBV5-4 and TRBJ2-1; D ambiguous. The germline gives CDR1 SGHNT, CDR2 YYREEE (reference sequence). This CDR3 is built from 12 residues. Trimming removed 4 bases at V and 10 bases at J, with 12 bases between. In DNA form, the CDR3 reads TGTGCCAGCAGCCTCGCGGATGCCGAGCAGTTCTTC. Translation gives CASSLADAEQFF.

On this clone: This CDR3 is also generated by other DNA sequences in the sample. The chain couples TRBV5-4 to TRBJ2-3, with D possibly being TRBD2 (5 bases). CDR1 SGHNT and CDR2 YYREEE come from the germline V gene (reference sequence). CDR3 length: 13 amino acids. Trimming stripped 0 bases from V and 3 bases from J, with 5 bases between. The CDR3 DNA reads as TGTGCCAGCAGCTTGGAGCGGACAGATACGCAGTATTTT. This sequence encodes CASSLERTDTQYF.

CDR3 sequence reads: CASSIDRYSNQPQHF. For the CDR3, the DNA is TGTGCCAGTAGTATTGACAGGTATAGCAATCAGCCCCAGCATTTT. This chain uses TRBV19 with TRBJ1-5; the D gene is possibly TRBD1 (6 bases). Trimming removed 3 bases at V and 0 bases at J, with 9 bases between. The length of the CDR3 is 15 residues. Per germline, CDR1 LNHDA and CDR2 SQIVND (reference sequence).

The chain combines TRBV5-5 with TRBJ1-1, with 7 bases lining up with TRBD1. CDR1 and CDR2 (germline): SGHKS, YYEKEE (reference sequence). V lost 3 bases, J lost 0 bases, and 11 bases stayed unmatched. There are 17 residues in the CDR3. CDR3 sequence (DNA): TGTGCCAGCAGCTCTACCTCCGGGACAGCCTTGAACACTGAAGCTTTCTTT. It encodes CASSSTSGTALNTEAFF.

The CDR3 loop reads CASSLNRDRGPDRLEQYF. CDR3 DNA sequence: TGTGCCAGCAGCTTAAACCGGGACAGGGGCCCAGATCGCCTCGAGCAGTACTTC. The chain carries TRBV11-3 and TRBJ2-7; 10 positions match TRBD1. The CDR3 contains 18 residues. Germline lookup yields CDR1 SGHNT and CDR2 YENEEA. J gave up 6 bases and V 2 bases, and 16 bases lay outside the gene matches.

The V gene is TRBV11-2, the J gene TRBJ1-1; 7 bases align to TRBD1. Germline lookup yields CDR1 SGHAT and CDR2 FQNNGV. The CDR3 has 14 amino acids. The J segment lost 3 bases and the V segment lost 5 bases, leaving 6 bases of the junction unmatched. CDR3 DNA sequence: TGTGCCAGCAGCAAAACAGGGGAAGACACTGAAGCTTTCTTT. It yields the protein CASSKTGEDTEAFF.

The V and J genes are TRBV5-1 and TRBJ1-1; 11 nucleotides line up with TRBD1. The CDR3 loop spans 14 amino acids. With V trimmed by 4 bases and J by 4 bases, 3 bases remained unmatched. Germline V gene sequence: CDR1 SGHRS, CDR2 YFSETQ. The CDR3, as DNA: TGCGCCAGCAGCGTTGGACAGGGGGCCACTGAAGCTTTCTTT. It codes for CASSVGQGATEAFF.